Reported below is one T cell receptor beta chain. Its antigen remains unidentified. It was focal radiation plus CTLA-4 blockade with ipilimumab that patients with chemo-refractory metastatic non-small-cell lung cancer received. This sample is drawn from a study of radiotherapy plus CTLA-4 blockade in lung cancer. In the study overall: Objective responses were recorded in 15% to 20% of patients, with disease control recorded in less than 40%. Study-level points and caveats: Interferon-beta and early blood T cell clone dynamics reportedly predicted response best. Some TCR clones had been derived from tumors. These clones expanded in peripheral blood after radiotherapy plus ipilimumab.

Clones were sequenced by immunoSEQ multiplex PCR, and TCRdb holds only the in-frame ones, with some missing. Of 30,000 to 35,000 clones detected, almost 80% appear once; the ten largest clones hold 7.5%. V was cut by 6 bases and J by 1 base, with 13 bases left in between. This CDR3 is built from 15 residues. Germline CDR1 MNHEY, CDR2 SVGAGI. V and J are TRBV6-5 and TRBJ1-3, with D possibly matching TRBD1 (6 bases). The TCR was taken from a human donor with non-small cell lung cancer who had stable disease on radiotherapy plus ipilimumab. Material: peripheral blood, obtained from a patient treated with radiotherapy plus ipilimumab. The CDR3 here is CASSPTGVSGNTIYF. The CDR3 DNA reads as TGTGCCAGCAGCCCGACAGGAGTATCTGGAAACACCATATATTTT.